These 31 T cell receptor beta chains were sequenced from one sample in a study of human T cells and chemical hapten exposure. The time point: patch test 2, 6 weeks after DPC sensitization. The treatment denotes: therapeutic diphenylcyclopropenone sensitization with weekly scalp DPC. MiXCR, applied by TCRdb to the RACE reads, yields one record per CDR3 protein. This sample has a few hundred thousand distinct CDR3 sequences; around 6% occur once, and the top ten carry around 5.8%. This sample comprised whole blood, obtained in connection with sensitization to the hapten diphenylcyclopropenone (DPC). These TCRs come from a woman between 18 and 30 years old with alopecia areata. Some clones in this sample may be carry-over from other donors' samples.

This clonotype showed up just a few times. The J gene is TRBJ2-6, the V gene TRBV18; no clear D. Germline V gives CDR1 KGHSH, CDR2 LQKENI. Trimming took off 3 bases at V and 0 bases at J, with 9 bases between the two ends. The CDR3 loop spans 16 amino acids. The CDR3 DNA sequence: TGTGCCAGCTCACCCCAGGTTTCCTCTGGGGCCAACGTCCTGACTTTC. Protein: CASSPQVSSGANVLTF.

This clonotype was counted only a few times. In nucleotides, the CDR3 is TGTGCCAGCAGCTTAGAATGGGGTGGGAGAGGCAATGAGCAGTTCTTC. Translating gives CASSLEWGGRGNEQFF. The V gene is TRBV13, the J gene TRBJ2-1, with D maybe TRBD2 (5 bases). CDR3 length: 16 amino acids. CDR1 and CDR2 from the germline V gene are PRHDT and FYEKMQ (reference sequence). V lost 1 base, J lost 6 bases, and 16 bases lay in between.

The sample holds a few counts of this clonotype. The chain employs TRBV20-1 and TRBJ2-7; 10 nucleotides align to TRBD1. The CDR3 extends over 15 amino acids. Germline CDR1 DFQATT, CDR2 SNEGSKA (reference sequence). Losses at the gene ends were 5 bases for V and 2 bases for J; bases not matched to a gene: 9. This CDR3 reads CSAPPGTGDPYEQYF. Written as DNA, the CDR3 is TGCAGTGCTCCGCCGGGGACAGGGGATCCCTACGAGCAGTACTTC.

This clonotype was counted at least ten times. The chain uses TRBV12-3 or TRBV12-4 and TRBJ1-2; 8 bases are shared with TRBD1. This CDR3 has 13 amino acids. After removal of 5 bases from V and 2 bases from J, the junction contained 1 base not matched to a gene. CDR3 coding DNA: TGTGCCAGCAGTCGGACAGGGAACTATGGCTACACCTTC. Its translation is CASSRTGNYGYTF.

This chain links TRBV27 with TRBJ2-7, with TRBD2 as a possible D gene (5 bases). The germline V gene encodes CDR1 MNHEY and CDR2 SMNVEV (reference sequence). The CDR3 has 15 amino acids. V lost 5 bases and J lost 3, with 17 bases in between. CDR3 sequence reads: CASSPLVASLYEQYF. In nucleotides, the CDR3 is TGTGCCAGCAGTCCCTTAGTAGCGAGCCTCTACGAGCAGTACTTC.

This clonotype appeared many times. CDR3 sequence reads: CASSRLAGGFYNEQFF. The CDR3 coding sequence is TGTGCCAGCAGCCGGCTAGCGGGGGGATTCTACAATGAGCAGTTCTTC. The gene calls are TRBV7-3 and TRBJ2-1, with 11 bases aligning to TRBD2. V shed 5 bases, J shed 3 bases, and the junction held 6 bases outside the gene matches. The CDR3 is made up of 16 amino acids. Germline-derived CDR1 and CDR2 are SGHTA and FQGTGA.

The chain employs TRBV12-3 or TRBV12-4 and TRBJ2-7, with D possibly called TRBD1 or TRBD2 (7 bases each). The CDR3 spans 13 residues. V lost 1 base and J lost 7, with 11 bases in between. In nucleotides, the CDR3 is TGTGCCAGCAGTTTAGACAGGGGAGGGGAGCAGTACTTC. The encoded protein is CASSLDRGGEQYF.

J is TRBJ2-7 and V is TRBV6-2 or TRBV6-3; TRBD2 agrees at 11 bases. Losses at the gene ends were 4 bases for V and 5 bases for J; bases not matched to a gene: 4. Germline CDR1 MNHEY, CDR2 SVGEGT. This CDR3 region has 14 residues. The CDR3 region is CASSLAGGPDEQYF. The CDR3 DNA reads TGTGCCAGCAGTTTAGCGGGGGGGCCGGACGAGCAGTACTTC.

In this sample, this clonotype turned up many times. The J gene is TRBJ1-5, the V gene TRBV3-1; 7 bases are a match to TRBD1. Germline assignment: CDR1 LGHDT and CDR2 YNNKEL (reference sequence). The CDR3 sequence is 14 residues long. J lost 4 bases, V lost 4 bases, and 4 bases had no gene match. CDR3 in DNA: TGTGCCAGCAGCCTAGACAGGGTTAATCAGCCCCAGCATTTT. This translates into CASSLDRVNQPQHF.

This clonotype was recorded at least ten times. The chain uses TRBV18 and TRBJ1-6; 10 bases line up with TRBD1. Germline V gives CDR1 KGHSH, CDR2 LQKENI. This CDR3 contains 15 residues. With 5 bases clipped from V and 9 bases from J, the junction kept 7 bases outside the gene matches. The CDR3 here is CASSLPGQGISPLHF. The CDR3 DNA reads TGTGCCAGCTCATTACCGGGACAGGGGATTTCACCCCTCCACTTT.

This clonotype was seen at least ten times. Written as DNA, the CDR3 is TGTGCCAGCAGTCTCCGGGACAGCGATAATTCACCCCTCCACTTT. Protein: CASSLRDSDNSPLHF. The V and J genes are TRBV12-3 or TRBV12-4 and TRBJ1-6, with 7 bases matching TRBD1. The trim removed 5 bases at V and 5 bases at J, leaving 6 bases unmatched. The CDR3 contains 15 residues.

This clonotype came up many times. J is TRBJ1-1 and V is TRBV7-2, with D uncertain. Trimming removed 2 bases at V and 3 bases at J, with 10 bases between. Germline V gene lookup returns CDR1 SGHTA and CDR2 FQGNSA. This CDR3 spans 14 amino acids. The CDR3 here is CASSLLGTHTEAFF. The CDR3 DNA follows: TGTGCCAGCAGCTTACTGGGAACTCACACTGAAGCTTTCTTT.

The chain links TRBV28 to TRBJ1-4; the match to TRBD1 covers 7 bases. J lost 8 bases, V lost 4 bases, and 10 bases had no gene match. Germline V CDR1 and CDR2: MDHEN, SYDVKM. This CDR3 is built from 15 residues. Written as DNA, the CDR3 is TGTGCCAGCAGTTCCCCCGAGGGGGCTAGGGAAAAACTGTTTTTT. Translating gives CASSSPEGAREKLFF.

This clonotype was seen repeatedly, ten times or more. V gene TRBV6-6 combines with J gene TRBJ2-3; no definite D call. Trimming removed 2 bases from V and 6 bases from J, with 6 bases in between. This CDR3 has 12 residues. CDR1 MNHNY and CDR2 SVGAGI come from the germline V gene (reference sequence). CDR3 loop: CASSYNGDTQYF. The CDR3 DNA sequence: TGTGCCAGCAGTTACAATGGGGATACGCAGTATTTT.

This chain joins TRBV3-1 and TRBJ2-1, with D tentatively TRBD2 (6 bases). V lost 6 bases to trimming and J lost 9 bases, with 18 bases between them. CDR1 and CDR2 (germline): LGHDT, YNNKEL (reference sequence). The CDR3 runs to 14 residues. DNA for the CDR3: TGTGCCAGCAGTATACTGATTGGGGGGAGTGAGCAGTTCTTC. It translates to CASSILIGGSEQFF.

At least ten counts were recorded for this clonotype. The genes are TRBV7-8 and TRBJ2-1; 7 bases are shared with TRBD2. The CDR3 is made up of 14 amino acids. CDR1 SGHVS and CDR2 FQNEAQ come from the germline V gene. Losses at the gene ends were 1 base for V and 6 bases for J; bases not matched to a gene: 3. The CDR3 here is CASSLVTGGNEQFF. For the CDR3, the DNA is TGTGCCAGCAGCTTAGTCACGGGGGGCAATGAGCAGTTCTTC.

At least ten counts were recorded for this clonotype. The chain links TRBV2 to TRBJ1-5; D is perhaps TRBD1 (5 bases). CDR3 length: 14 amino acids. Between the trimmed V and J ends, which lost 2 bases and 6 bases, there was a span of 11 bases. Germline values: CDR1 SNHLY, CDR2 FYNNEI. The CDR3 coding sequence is TGTGCCAGCAGTGAAAGGACATCGGGTCAGCCCCAGCATTTT. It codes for CASSERTSGQPQHF.

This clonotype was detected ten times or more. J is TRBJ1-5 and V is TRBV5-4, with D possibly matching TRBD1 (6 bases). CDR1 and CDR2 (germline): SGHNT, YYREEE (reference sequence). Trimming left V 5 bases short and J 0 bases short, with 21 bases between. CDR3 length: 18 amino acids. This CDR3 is CASSPEIVRGHSNQPQHF. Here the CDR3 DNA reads TGTGCCAGCAGTCCGGAAATCGTCAGGGGACATAGCAATCAGCCCCAGCATTTT.

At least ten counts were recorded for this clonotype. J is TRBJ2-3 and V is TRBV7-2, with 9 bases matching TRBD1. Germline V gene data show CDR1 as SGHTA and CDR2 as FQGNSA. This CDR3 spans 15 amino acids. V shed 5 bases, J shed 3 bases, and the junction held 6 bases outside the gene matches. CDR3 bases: TGTGCCAGCAGCGTGAACAGGGGGCCGACAGATACGCAGTATTTT. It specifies CASSVNRGPTDTQYF.

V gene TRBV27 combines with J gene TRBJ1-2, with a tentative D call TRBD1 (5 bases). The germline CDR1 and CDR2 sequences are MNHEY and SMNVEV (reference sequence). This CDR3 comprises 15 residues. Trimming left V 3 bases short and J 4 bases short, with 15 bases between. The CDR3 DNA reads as TGTGCCAGCAGTTTGGCTGACAGTTTGCCCTATGGCTACACCTTC. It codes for CASSLADSLPYGYTF.

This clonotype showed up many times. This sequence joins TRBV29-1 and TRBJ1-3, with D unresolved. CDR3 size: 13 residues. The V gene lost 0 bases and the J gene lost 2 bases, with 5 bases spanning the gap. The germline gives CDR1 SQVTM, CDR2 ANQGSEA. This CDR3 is CSVEEGTGNTIYF. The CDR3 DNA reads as TGCAGCGTTGAAGAGGGGACTGGAAACACCATATATTTT. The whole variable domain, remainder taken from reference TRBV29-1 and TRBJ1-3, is SAVISQKPSRDICQRGTSLTIQCQVDSQVTMMFWYRQQPGQSLTLIATANQGSEATYESGFVIDKFPISRPNLTFSTLTVSNMSPEDSSIYLCSVEEGTGNTIYFGEGSWLTVV.

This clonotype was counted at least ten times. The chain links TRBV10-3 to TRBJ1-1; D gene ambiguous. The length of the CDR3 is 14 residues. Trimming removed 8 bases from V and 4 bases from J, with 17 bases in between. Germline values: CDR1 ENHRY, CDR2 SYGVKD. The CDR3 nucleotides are TGTGCCATCTCCCCGCAGGTTTTGGGCACTGAAGCTTTCTTT. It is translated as CAISPQVLGTEAFF.

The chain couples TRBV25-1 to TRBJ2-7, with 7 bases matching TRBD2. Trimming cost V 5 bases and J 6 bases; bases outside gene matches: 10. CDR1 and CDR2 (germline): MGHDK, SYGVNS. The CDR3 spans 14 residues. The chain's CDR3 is CASSSAGWIGEQYF. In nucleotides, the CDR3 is TGTGCCAGCAGTTCAGCGGGGTGGATCGGCGAGCAGTACTTC.

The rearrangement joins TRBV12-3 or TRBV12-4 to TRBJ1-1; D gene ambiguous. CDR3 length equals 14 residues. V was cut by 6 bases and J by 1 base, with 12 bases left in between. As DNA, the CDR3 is TGTGCCAGCAGGCGAAGTTCCGAGAACACTGAAGCTTTCTTT. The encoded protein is CASRRSSENTEAFF.

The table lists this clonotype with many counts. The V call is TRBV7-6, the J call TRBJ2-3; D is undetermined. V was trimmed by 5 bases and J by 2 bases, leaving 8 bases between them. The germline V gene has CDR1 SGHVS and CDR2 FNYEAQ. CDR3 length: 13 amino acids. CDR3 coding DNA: TGTGCCAGCAGCGTCACCCCCACAGATACGCAGTATTTT. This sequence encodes CASSVTPTDTQYF.

The CDR3 nucleotides are TGCAGTGCTAGAGATCCGGTTGTCACAGATACGCAGTATTTT. Amino acid sequence: CSARDPVVTDTQYF. This chain uses TRBV20-1 with TRBJ2-3; no reliable D call. From germline, CDR1 is DFQATT and CDR2 SNEGSKA (reference sequence). The CDR3 has 14 amino acids. Trimming took 0 bases from V and 2 from J, leaving 9 bases between them.

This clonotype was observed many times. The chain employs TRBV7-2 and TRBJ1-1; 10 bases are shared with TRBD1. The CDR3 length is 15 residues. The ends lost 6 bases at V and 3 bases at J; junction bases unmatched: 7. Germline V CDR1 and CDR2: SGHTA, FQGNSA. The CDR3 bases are TGTGCCAGCAGTTTCGACAGGGGGCGGCACACTGAAGCTTTCTTT. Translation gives CASSFDRGRHTEAFF.

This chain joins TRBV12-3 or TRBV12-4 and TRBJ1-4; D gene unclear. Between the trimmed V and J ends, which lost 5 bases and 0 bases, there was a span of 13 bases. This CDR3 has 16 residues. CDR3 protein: CASSGVQLATNEKLFF. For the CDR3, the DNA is TGTGCCAGCAGTGGAGTTCAGCTTGCAACTAATGAAAAACTGTTTTTT.

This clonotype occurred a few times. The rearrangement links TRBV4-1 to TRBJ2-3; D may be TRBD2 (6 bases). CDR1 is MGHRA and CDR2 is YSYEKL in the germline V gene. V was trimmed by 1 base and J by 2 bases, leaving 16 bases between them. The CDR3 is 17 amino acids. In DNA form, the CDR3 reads TGCGCCAGCAGCCAAGGAAACGGCGGCGGGGCCACAGATACGCAGTATTTT. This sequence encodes CASSQGNGGGATDTQYF.

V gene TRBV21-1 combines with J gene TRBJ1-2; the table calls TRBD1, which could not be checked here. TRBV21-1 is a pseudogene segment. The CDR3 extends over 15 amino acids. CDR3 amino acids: CASSKHSRGGCGYTF. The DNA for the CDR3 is TGTGCCAGCAGCAAGCACTCCAGAGGGGGCTGTGGCTACACCTTC.

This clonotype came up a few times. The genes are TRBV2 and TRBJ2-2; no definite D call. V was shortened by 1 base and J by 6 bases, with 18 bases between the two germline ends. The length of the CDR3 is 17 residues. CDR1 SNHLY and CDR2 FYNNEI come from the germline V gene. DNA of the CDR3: TGTGCCAGCAGTGAAGAGGCGTCGGTAGCTGCACCCGGGGAGCTGTTTTTT. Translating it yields CASSEEASVAAPGELFF.